A selection of T cell receptor beta chains follows, all from one sample in a study of patients and donors after allogeneic stem cell transplantation. TCRdb reanalysed the RT-PCR reads using MiXCR and keeps one entry per CDR3 protein. This table holds 390,000 or so distinct CDR3 sequences, roughly 16% found once. The sample comprised blood, either unsorted or a sorted T cell fraction (not recorded which). The origin of the receptors is a human donor who was either an allogeneic HSCT recipient or a stem cell or donor lymphocyte infusion donor (not recorded which). It is not recorded whose cells these are; they may come from a transplant donor. Both conserved end residues are part of each CDR3. D genes are given only for firm matches. Rows may omit the clone size; those that give it use once, few, many or a size class.

j_call cdr3_length clone_size d_call v_call cdr3_nt cdr3_aa
TRBJ1-2 12 few TRBD1 TRBV6-1 TGTGCCAGCAGCGCGGGACAGGGCGGCTACACCTTC CASSAGQGGYTF
TRBJ1-6 16 NA NA TRBV5-1 TGCGCCAGCAGCTTGTTCCAGGGGCGAGATAATTCACCCCTCCACTTT CASSLFQGRDNSPLHF
TRBJ2-5 14 few TRBD1 TRBV2 TGTGCCAGCAGGCCGGGACAGGGGCAAGAGACCCAGTACTTC CASRPGQGQETQYF
TRBJ2-3 14 few NA TRBV29-1 TGCAGCGTTGCCAAGGGGGCGCGGGGAGATACGCAGTATTTT CSVAKGARGDTQYF
TRBJ2-2 14 few TRBD2 TRBV3-1 TGTGCCAGCAGACTGCTAGCGGGGATCGGGGAGCTGTTTTTT CASRLLAGIGELFF
TRBJ2-5 14 once NA TRBV6-1 TGTGCCAGCAGTGATGCAGGGGTAGGGGAGACCCAGTACTTC CASSDAGVGETQYF
TRBJ2-3 15 NA NA TRBV5-4 TGTGCCAGCAGCCTGCCGGGAACTAGCACAGATACGCAGTATTTT CASSLPGTSTDTQYF
TRBJ2-7 14 NA TRBD1 TRBV28 TGTGCCACCGTGGACAGGGGGTCTGGTTACGAGCAGTACTTC CATVDRGSGYEQYF
TRBJ2-7 15 once TRBD2 TRBV6-2/TRBV6-3 TGTGCCAGCAGTTACGGGGGTAGCGGGAGATACGAGCAGTACTTC CASSYGGSGRYEQYF
TRBJ1-2 14 NA NA TRBV6-5 TGTGCCAGCAGTTTATGGCAGGGGACCTATGGCTACACCTTC CASSLWQGTYGYTF
TRBJ1-5 15 few NA TRBV6-1 TGTGCCAGCAGGGGGCGAAAGGGGAGCAATCAGCCCCAGCATTTT CASRGRKGSNQPQHF
TRBJ1-1 16 once TRBD1 TRBV3-1 TGTGCCAGCAGCCAAGATGGCAGGGCAGGGGGCACTGAAGCTTTCTTT CASSQDGRAGGTEAFF
TRBJ2-1 16 few TRBD2 TRBV20-1 TGCAGTGCTAGACCCCTTGGCGGGAGGAACCCCAATGAGCAGTTCTTC CSARPLGGRNPNEQFF
TRBJ2-1 16 NA TRBD2 TRBV6-1 TGTGCCAGCAGTCCTTTTAGCGGGGGGTTCGGGTATGAGCAGTTCTTC CASSPFSGGFGYEQFF
TRBJ2-3 18 few TRBD2 TRBV15 TGTGCCACCAGCAGAGAGAGCGGGGGGGGCTGGGGCGCAGATACGCAGTATTTT CATSRESGGGWGADTQYF
TRBJ2-3 17 NA TRBD2 TRBV4-2 TGTGCCAGCAGCCAAGAGGAGCGGGGGACTTATCCAGATACGCAGTATTTT CASSQEERGTYPDTQYF
TRBJ2-7 14 NA NA TRBV5-1 TGCGCCAGCAGCCCCGGTGGTCAGACCTGGGGGCAGTACTTC CASSPGGQTWGQYF
TRBJ2-7 15 few TRBD1 TRBV3-1 TGTGCCAGCAGCCAATGGGGGACAGCTAACTACGAGCAGTACTTC CASSQWGTANYEQYF
TRBJ2-3 16 few TRBD2 TRBV6-1 TGTGCCAGCAGTCCGGGACTACTGAACCCGACAGATACGCAGTATTTT CASSPGLLNPTDTQYF
TRBJ2-2 14 NA NA TRBV6-2/TRBV6-3 TGTGCCAGCAGGAACGGGCTATACACCGGGGAGCTGTTTTTT CASRNGLYTGELFF
TRBJ2-3 14 many NA TRBV5-1 TGCGCCAGCAGTTTTGGACAGAGCACAGATACGCAGTATTTT CASSFGQSTDTQYF
TRBJ1-1 15 NA NA TRBV4-3 TGCGCCAGCAGCCAAGAAATAGGCGGGAACACTGAAGCTTTCTTT CASSQEIGGNTEAFF
TRBJ1-3 15 few NA TRBV6-1 TGTGCCAGCATAGGGCCACCAGGGCTCCGAAACACCATATATTTT CASIGPPGLRNTIYF
TRBJ2-3 14 NA NA TRBV5-6 TGTGCCAGCAGCTTTGGTCACCCGTCAGATACGCAGTATTTT CASSFGHPSDTQYF
TRBJ2-6 18 many NA TRBV4-3 TGCGCCAGCAGCCAAGATGTTCACAGGTCCTCTGGGGCCAACGTCCTGACTTTC CASSQDVHRSSGANVLTF
TRBJ2-1 16 few NA TRBV20-1 TGCAGTGCTAGAGGAGGAGGCGGGCGCTCCTACAATGAGCAGTTCTTC CSARGGGGRSYNEQFF